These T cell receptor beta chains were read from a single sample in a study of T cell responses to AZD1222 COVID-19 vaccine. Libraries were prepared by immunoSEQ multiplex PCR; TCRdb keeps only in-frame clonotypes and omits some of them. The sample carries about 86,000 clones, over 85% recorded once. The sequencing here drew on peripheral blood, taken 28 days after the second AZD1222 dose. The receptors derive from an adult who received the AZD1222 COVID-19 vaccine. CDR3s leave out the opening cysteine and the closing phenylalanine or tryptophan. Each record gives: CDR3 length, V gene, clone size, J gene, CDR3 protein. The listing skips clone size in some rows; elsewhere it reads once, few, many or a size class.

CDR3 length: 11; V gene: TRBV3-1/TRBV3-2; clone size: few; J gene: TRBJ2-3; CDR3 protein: ASSQDRAATQY
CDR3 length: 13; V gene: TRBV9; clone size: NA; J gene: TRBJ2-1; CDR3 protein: ASSALYGSYNEQF
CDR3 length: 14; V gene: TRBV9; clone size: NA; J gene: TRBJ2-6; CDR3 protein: ASSVSGGPGANVLT
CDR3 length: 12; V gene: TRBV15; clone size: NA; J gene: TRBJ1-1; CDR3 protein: ATSREEGRGGAF
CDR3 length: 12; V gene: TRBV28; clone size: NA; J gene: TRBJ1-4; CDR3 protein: ASTWFGGTEKLF
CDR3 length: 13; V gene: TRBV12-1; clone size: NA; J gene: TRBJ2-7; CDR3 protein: ASSRRLAGARRKY
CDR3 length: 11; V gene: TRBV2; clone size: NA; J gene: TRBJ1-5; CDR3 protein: ASRTTPTAPQH
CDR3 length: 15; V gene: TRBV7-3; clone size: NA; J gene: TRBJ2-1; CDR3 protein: ASSPGGSGGVSNEQF
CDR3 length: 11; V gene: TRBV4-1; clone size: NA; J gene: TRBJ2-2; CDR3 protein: ASSPLTTGELF
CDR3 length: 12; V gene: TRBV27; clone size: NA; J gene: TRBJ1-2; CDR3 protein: ASTPGAGFYGYT
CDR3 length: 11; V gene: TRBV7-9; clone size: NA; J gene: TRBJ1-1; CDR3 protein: ASSPGPNTEAF
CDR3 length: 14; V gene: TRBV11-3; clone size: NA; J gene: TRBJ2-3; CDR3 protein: ASSPLGDSTADTQY
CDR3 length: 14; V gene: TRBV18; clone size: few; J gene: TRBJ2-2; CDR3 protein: ASSPRTGGDTGELF
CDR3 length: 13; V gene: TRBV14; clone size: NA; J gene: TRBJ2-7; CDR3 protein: ASSRLGGARNEQY
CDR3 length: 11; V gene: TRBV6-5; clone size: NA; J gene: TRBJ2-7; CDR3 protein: ASSTTPTYEQY
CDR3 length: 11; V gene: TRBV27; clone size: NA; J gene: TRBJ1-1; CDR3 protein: ASRPRGFTEAF
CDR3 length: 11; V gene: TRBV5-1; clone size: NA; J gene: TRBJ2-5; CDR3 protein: ASNGGAGETQY
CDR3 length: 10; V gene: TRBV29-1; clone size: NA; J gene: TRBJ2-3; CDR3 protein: SGRQGTDTQY
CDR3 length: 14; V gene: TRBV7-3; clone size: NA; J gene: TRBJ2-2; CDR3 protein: ASRQSAGGADGELF
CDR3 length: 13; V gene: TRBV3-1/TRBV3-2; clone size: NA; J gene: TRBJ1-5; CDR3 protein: ASSQDSRGIRPQH
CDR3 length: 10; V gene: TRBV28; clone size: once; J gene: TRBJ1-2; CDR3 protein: ASSQGAYGYT
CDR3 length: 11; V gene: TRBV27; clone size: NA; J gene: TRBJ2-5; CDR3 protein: ASSLFRQETQY
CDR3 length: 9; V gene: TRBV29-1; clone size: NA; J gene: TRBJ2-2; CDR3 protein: SVREAGELF
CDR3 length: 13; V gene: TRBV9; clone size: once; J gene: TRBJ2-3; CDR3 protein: ASSVAQGMTDTQY
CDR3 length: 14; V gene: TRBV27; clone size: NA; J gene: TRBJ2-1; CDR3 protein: ASSLSAGSSYNEQF
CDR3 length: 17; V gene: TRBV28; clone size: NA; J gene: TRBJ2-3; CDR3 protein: ASSFPTLISGTSTDTQY
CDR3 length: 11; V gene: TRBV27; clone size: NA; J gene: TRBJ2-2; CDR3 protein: ASSLALTGELF
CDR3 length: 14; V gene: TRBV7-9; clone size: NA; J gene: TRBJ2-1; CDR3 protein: ASSPRGANSYNEQF
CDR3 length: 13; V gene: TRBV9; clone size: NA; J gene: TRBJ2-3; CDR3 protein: ASSSIRGGTDTQY
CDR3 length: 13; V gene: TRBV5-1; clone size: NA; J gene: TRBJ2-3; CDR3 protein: ASSLAGASTDTQY
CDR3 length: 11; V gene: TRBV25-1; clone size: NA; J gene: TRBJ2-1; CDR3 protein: ASRTSGGTEQF
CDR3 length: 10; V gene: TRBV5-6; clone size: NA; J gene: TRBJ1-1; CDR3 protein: ASSFRNTEAF
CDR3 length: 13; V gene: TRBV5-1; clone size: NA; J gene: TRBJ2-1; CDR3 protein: ASSLGDLDYNEQF
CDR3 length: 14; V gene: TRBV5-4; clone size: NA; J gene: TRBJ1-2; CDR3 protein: ASSFAGLRANYGYT
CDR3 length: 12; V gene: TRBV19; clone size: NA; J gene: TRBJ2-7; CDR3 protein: ASSSAYGSYEQY
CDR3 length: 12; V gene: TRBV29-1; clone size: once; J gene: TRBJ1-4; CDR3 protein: SVQGAEPNEKLF
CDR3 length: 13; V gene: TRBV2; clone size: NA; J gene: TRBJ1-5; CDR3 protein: ASSQGQGGNQPQH
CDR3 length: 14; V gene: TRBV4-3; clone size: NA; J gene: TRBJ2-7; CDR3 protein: ASSLDWTPRSYEQY
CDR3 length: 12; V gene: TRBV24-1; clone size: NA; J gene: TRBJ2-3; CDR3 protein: ATQRAGTVDTQY
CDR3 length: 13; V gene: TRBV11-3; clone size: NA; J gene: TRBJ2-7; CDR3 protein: ASSPGTESWNEQY
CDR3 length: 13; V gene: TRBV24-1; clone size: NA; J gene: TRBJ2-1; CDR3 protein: ATRGSGGLYNEQF
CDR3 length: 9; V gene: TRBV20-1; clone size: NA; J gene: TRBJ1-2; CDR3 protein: SARSGIGYT
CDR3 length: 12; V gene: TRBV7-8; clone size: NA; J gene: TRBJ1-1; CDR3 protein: ASSGQTGATEAF
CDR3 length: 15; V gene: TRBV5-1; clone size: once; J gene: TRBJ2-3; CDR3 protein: ASSFYGGSSSTDTQY
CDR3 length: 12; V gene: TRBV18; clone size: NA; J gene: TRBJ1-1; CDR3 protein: ASSPGQGGTEAF
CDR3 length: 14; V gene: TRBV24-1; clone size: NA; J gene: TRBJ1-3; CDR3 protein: ATKDNLQGVGNTIY
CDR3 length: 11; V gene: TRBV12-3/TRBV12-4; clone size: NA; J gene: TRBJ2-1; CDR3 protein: ASSLAGVNEQF
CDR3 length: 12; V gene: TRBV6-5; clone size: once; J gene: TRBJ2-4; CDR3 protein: ASIGGGSKNIQY
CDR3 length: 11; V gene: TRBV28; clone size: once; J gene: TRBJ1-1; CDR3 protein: ASRMGGGLGAF
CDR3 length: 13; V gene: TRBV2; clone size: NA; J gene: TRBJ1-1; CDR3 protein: ATRRGQGVNTEAF
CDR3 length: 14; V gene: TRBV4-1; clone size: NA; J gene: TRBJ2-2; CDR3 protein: ASSQDLAGGDGELF